This entry is about one T cell receptor beta chain. Treatment denoted: 15 to 20 received Ad26.COV2.S at low or high dose, single or two shots; roughly five received placebo; per-sample allocation not given. On day 63 after the first injection, vaccine and placebo recipients gave samples. The data were obtained in a study of Ad26.COV2.S vaccination and SARS-CoV-2 variants. The repertoire was sequenced with immunoSEQ multiplex PCR; TCRdb's copy has only in-frame clones and lacks some. The sample comprises fewer than 400,000 clones, around nine tenths of which are singletons, and approximately 1.9% rests with the top ten. The ends were cut back, 2 bases at V and 6 bases at J, with 10 bases in the middle. This CDR3 is 13 amino acids long. Germline V gives CDR1 MDHEN, CDR2 SYDVKM.

This rearrangement joins TRBV28 to TRBJ1-1; D is possibly TRBD1 (6 bases). The sequences come from peripheral blood, collected in a trial of Ad26.COV2.S vaccine versus placebo. The receptor was derived from a person between 18 and 60 years old who received the Ad26.COV2.S COVID-19 vaccine or a placebo. The CDR3 region has the DNA TGTGCCAGCAGTTTAATTTACAGGGCTGAAGCTTTCTTT. Amino acids: CASSLIYRAEAFF.